In its sample, the clone carrying this T cell receptor (beta chain) was seen once. Its matching antigen is unknown. This sequence may be a read error, since a much larger clone differs from it by one base. V was pared by 3 bases and J by 5 bases, with 12 bases of the junction left unmatched. Germline V gene lookup returns CDR1 WSHSY and CDR2 SAAADI. The CDR3 extends over 17 amino acids. The data derive from a study of tumor-infiltrating lymphocytes in primary liver carcinoma. Findings of the study overall: A fraction of only about 7-24% of top clones appeared in all five tumor regions. The study found tumor-adjacent and tumor-blood pairs overlapped less than tumor region pairs.

Total RNA and DNA came together from roughly 20-30 mg of bulk tissue without cell sorting. TCR beta cDNA came from 400 to 500 ng total RNA, primed with a constant-region primer. The TCR beta library was amplified through three nested multiplex PCR rounds in a modified ARM-PCR procedure. The first two PCR rounds used TRBV1-TRBV30 primers with a Cbeta primer, nine to eleven cycles each. TCRdb reanalysed the multiplex PCR reads using MiXCR and keeps one entry per CDR3 protein. This table holds 100,000 to 150,000 distinct CDR3 sequences, approximately 64% found once. The chain recombines TRBV10-2 with TRBJ2-5; the match to TRBD1 covers 10 bases. The specimen was liver tumor tissue from sampling region 3. Subset given: tumor region T3, left-lateral pole. This TCR derives from a woman in her sixties with primary liver carcinoma and hepatitis B virus infection. CDR3 sequence: CASSDPYRDRGMETQYF. The CDR3 nucleotides are TGCGCCAGCAGTGACCCCTACCGGGACAGGGGAATGGAGACCCAGTACTTC.